Each of the 21 T cell receptor beta chains below was sequenced from the same sample in a study of early T cells in non-severe SARS-CoV-2 infection. TCRdb called the 5' RACE reads again in MiXCR, with one record for every CDR3 protein. This sample has 50,000 or so distinct CDR3 sequences; about 4.1% occur once, and the top ten carry 5.5% to 6.5%. Sequencing was done on a sample of whole blood. The receptors stem from an adult who was a healthcare worker with PCR-confirmed SARS-CoV-2 infection or an uninfected control (not recorded which).

This clonotype has a handful of counts. The J gene is TRBJ2-2, the V gene TRBV5-1, with TRBD1 matching 7 bases. The V gene end was trimmed by 2 bases and the J gene end by 3 bases; junction bases not matched to a gene: 1. The length of the CDR3 is 14 residues. Germline loops: CDR1 SGHRS, CDR2 YFSETQ. CDR3 bases: TGCGCCAGCAGCTTACAGGGGTACACCGGGGAGCTGTTTTTT. Amino acids: CASSLQGYTGELFF.

This clonotype appeared a few times. V and J are TRBV3-1 and TRBJ2-1; 7 bases fit TRBD2. Germline CDR1 is LGHDT and CDR2 is YNNKEL (reference sequence). V dropped 1 base and J dropped 5; count of bases not matched to a gene: 5. The CDR3 is 15 residues long. DNA for the CDR3: TGTGCCAGCAGCCAAGTGGCGGGGGAGAACAATGAGCAGTTCTTC. It yields the protein CASSQVAGENNEQFF.

The rearrangement links TRBV6-6 to TRBJ1-2; a weak D match, TRBD1 (6 bases). V lost 6 bases, J lost 4 bases, and 12 bases lay in between. The CDR3 has 13 residues. CDR1 is MNHNY and CDR2 is SVGAGI in the germline V gene (reference sequence). The chain's CDR3 is CASRESQGYGYTF. The CDR3 DNA reads TGTGCCAGCAGAGAATCACAGGGCTATGGCTACACCTTC.

The chain uses TRBV6-2 or TRBV6-3 and TRBJ2-1; no definite D call. The CDR3 contains 12 residues. Trimming shortened V by 2 bases and J by 9 bases, and 8 bases separated the two germline ends. From germline, CDR1 is MNHEY and CDR2 SVGEGT. The CDR3 coding sequence is TGTGCCAGCAGTTACGAGGTGGGTGAGCAGTTCTTC. Protein sequence: CASSYEVGEQFF.

This clonotype was seen at least ten times. The chain joins TRBV7-3 to TRBJ2-2, with D maybe TRBD2 (5 bases). V was cut by 3 bases and J by 4 bases, with 12 bases left in between. Germline V gene data show CDR1 as SGHTA and CDR2 as FQGTGA. The CDR3 is 15 amino acids. CDR3 region: CASSFGIAPTGELFF. The CDR3 DNA reads TGTGCCAGCAGCTTCGGGATTGCGCCCACCGGGGAGCTGTTTTTT.

There are many counts of this clonotype. The chain is built from TRBV6-6 and TRBJ1-1, with D possibly TRBD1 on 5 matching bases. Germline V gives CDR1 MNHNY, CDR2 SVGAGI (reference sequence). The V end lost 9 bases, the J end lost 3 bases, and 23 bases lay between the germline ends. The CDR3 totals 16 residues. This CDR3 reads CASRGAGSIGHTEAFF. CDR3 nucleotide sequence: TGTGCCAGTCGAGGGGCGGGCTCAATAGGGCACACTGAAGCTTTCTTT.

This clonotype was recorded many times. The chain carries TRBV15 and TRBJ2-7; TRBD2 agrees at 7 bases. The CDR3 is 15 residues long. Germline CDR1 reads LNHNV; CDR2 reads YYDKDF (reference sequence). With V trimmed by 5 bases and J by 5 bases, 12 bases remained unmatched. CDR3 bases: TGTGCCACCAGCGACTCCCCGGGCGGGAGTAACGAGCAGTACTTC. This sequence encodes CATSDSPGGSNEQYF.

In its sample, this clonotype was seen many times. The chain recombines TRBV4-3 with TRBJ2-3; D could derive from TRBD1 or TRBD2 (6 bases each). V dropped 6 bases and J dropped 2 bases, with 12 bases sitting between them. Per the germline V gene, CDR1 is LGHNA and CDR2 is YSLEER. The CDR3 covers 14 residues. The DNA of the CDR3 is TGCGCCAGCAGGAGGAGGGGGGACACAGATACGCAGTATTTT. This translates into CASRRRGDTDTQYF.

The CDR3 nucleotides read TGTGCCAGCAGCCAAGTGCCGGAGCTCTCGAACACCGGGGAGCTGTTTTTT. This translates into CASSQVPELSNTGELFF. This rearrangement joins TRBV4-2 to TRBJ2-2, with unresolved D. CDR1 is LGHNA, CDR2 YNFKEQ, per germline. This CDR3 has 17 residues. With 1 base removed from V and 0 bases from J, the gap between germline ends came to 12 bases.

The sample holds many counts of this clonotype. The chain links TRBV9 to TRBJ2-1, with 8 bases aligning to TRBD2. The germline V gene encodes CDR1 SGDLS and CDR2 YYNGEE. This CDR3 comprises 18 residues. After removal of 0 bases from V and 0 bases from J, the junction contained 8 bases not matched to a gene. In nucleotides, the CDR3 is TGTGCCAGCAGCGTAGATCTTAGCGGGGAAAGCTCCTACAATGAGCAGTTCTTC. This translates into CASSVDLSGESSYNEQFF.

This clonotype was detected ten times or more. The genes are TRBV12-5 and TRBJ2-1; D perhaps matches TRBD2 (5 bases). CDR1 and CDR2 from the germline V gene are LGHNT and FRNRAP. V lost 6 bases and J lost 1, with 13 bases in between. The CDR3 extends over 15 amino acids. CDR3 sequence reads: CASGPRRHSYNEQFF. The CDR3, as DNA: TGTGCTAGTGGCCCGAGGAGGCATTCCTACAATGAGCAGTTCTTC.

This clonotype was counted a few times. The J gene is TRBJ1-3, the V gene TRBV3-1; D remains unclear. The ends were cut back, 2 bases at V and 4 bases at J, with 6 bases in the middle. There are 13 residues in the CDR3. CDR1 is LGHDT, CDR2 YNNKEL, per germline (reference sequence). CDR3 loop: CASSQPQGNTIYF. CDR3 nucleotide sequence: TGTGCCAGCAGCCAACCTCAAGGAAACACCATATATTTT.

This clonotype occurred many times. The chain joins TRBV20-1 to TRBJ1-3; D is unresolved. Trimming left V 2 bases short and J 7 bases short, with 21 bases between. CDR3 length equals 16 residues. The germline V gene encodes CDR1 DFQATT and CDR2 SNEGSKA (reference sequence). The CDR3 here is CSARSRSGRSSNTIYF. DNA for the CDR3: TGCAGTGCTAGATCCCGATCCGGCAGGAGCTCGAACACCATATATTTT.

This clonotype was counted ten times or more. This sequence joins TRBV7-2 and TRBJ2-7; no clear D gene. Germline V gene lookup returns CDR1 SGHTA and CDR2 FQGNSA. The V gene lost 1 base and the J gene lost 2 bases, with 12 bases spanning the gap. This CDR3 is 15 amino acids long. In DNA, the CDR3 is TGTGCCAGCAGCTTAGGGGGTTATAGGGCCTACGAGCAGTACTTC. Amino acids: CASSLGGYRAYEQYF.

This clonotype was detected many times. J is TRBJ2-3 and V is TRBV7-2; 11 bases map to TRBD2. J was trimmed by 4 bases and V by 4 bases; bases with no gene match: 13. CDR1 is SGHTA, CDR2 FQGNSA, per germline. The CDR3 extends over 18 amino acids. CDR3 sequence reads: CASSWAASGGRNADTQYF. DNA for the CDR3: TGTGCCAGCAGCTGGGCGGCTAGCGGGGGGAGGAACGCAGATACGCAGTATTTT.

Many counts were recorded for this clonotype. The chain has TRBV20-1 and TRBJ2-7; possible D gene TRBD2, 6 bases. Germline lookup yields CDR1 DFQATT and CDR2 SNEGSKA (reference sequence). CDR3 length equals 13 residues. Trimming left V 1 base short and J 7 bases short, with 14 bases between. CDR3 amino acids: CSARVDYSSEQYF. CDR3 in DNA: TGCAGTGCTAGAGTGGACTACTCCTCAGAGCAGTACTTC.

The rearrangement links TRBV6-1 to TRBJ2-7; D might be TRBD1 or TRBD2, each matching 5 bases. V dropped 2 bases and J dropped 6 bases, with 14 bases sitting between them. The CDR3 runs 14 residues. Germline V gene lookup returns CDR1 MNHNS and CDR2 SASEGT. For the CDR3, the DNA is TGTGCCAGCAGTGAATCCGCAGGGAGAGTCGAGCAGTACTTC. Translated, it gives CASSESAGRVEQYF.

The table lists this clonotype with many counts. This rearrangement joins TRBV20-1 to TRBJ2-1, with 7 bases fitting TRBD2. Looked up from germline, CDR1 is DFQATT and CDR2 is SNEGSKA (reference sequence). CDR3 length: 14 residues. J lost 9 bases, V lost 3 bases, and 11 bases had no gene match. The CDR3 nucleotides are TGCAGTGCTAGTAGAGACAGCGGGATCTCTGAGCAGTTCTTC. This encodes CSASRDSGISEQFF.

This clonotype has at least ten counts. The chain carries TRBV30 and TRBJ2-7; 11 nucleotides agree with TRBD2. CDR1 and CDR2 from the germline V gene are GTSNPN and SVGIG (reference sequence). V shed 0 bases and J 2 bases; nucleotides not matched to a gene: 15. There are 19 residues in the CDR3. For the CDR3, the DNA is TGTGCCTGGAGTGTACATGTTTCGGTACCTAGCGGGAGGACCTACGAGCAGTACTTC. Translating it yields CAWSVHVSVPSGRTYEQYF.

This clonotype appeared many times. This sequence joins TRBV18 and TRBJ2-1; 13 positions match TRBD2. The CDR3 extends over 16 amino acids. V trimming: 0 bases; J trimming: 7 bases; junction bases outside the gene matches: 3. Germline V gives CDR1 KGHSH, CDR2 LQKENI. The CDR3 protein is CASSPPQLAGGNEQFF. As DNA, the CDR3 is TGTGCCAGCTCACCACCACAACTAGCGGGAGGGAATGAGCAGTTCTTC.

The rearrangement links TRBV21-1 to TRBJ2-3; the D call of TRBD2 is as the table states it, not checked on the DNA. TRBV21-1 is given as a pseudogene. This CDR3 has 16 residues. The CDR3 here is CASSKERTPPGDTQYF. The DNA for the CDR3 is TGTGCCAGCAGCAAAGAGAGGACCCCCCCAGGAGATACGCAGTATTTT.